The 9 T cell receptor beta chains below come from one sample, sequenced in a study of cytomegalovirus exposure and HLA in healthy donors. The PCR made use of 60 Vbeta and 13 Jbeta primers. Sequenced by immunoSEQ multiplex PCR; TCRdb stores in-frame clones only, minus some. The table lists fewer than 150,000 clones, 65% to 85% of them singletons, with roughly a sixth in the top ten. Sequencing used PBMCs. The receptors originated from a man aged 50-59 years in good health and CMV-seropositive.

The chain carries TRBV10-2 and TRBJ1-6; D is ambiguous. The ends were cut back, 0 bases at V and 3 bases at J, with 6 bases in the middle. Looked up from germline, CDR1 is WSHSY and CDR2 is SAAADI. The CDR3 sequence is 15 residues long. CDR3 nucleotide sequence: TGCGCCAGCAGTGAGTCGGGGAGCTATAATTCACCCCTCCACTTT. As protein: CASSESGSYNSPLHF.

The chain employs TRBV7-9 and TRBJ1-5, with D possibly being TRBD1 (5 bases). CDR3 length: 18 amino acids. V lost 1 base to trimming and J lost 0 bases, with 16 bases between them. Germline CDR1 SEHNR, CDR2 FQNEAQ (reference sequence). The CDR3 coding sequence is TGTGCCAGCAGCTTAGACGACTTTCAGGGCTATAGCAATCAGCCCCAGCATTTT. This gives the protein CASSLDDFQGYSNQPQHF.

The table lists this clone with a count of one. V gene TRBV28 combines with J gene TRBJ2-7; TRBD1 agrees at 9 bases. From germline, CDR1 is MDHEN and CDR2 SYDVKM. There are 12 residues in the CDR3. In DNA form, the CDR3 reads TGTACGACGGGGGACAGGGTTAACGAGCAGTACTTC. Protein product: CTTGDRVNEQYF.

The chain uses TRBV10-3 and TRBJ1-2; 7 bases are a match to TRBD1. This CDR3 contains 12 residues. CDR1 ENHRY and CDR2 SYGVKD come from the germline V gene. Trimming took 6 bases from V and 6 from J; bases not matched to a gene: 4. CDR3 bases: TGTGCCATCAGACAGGGGAACCATGGCTACACCTTC. Its translation is CAIRQGNHGYTF.

J is TRBJ2-5 and V is TRBV5-1, with D perhaps matching TRBD2 (5 bases). The V and J ends lost 1 base and 4 bases respectively, with 14 bases between them. Germline CDR1 is SGHRS and CDR2 is YFSETQ. This CDR3 is built from 15 residues. CDR3 amino acids: CASSLLAPYGETQYF. In nucleotides, the CDR3 is TGCGCCAGCAGCTTGCTAGCCCCCTATGGAGAGACCCAGTACTTC.

This clone was observed a handful of times. The rearrangement uses TRBV25-1 and TRBJ1-3; 7 nucleotides agree with TRBD1. The V and J ends lost 6 bases and 0 bases, in that order; junction bases with no gene match: 5. Germline CDR1 MGHDK, CDR2 SYGVNS. The CDR3 loop spans 15 amino acids. CDR3 sequence reads: CASSLGGNSGNTIYF. The CDR3, as DNA: TGTGCCAGCAGCTTAGGGGGCAACTCTGGAAACACCATATATTTT.

V usage is TRBV5-4 and J usage is TRBJ1-6, with 7 bases identical to TRBD1. Germline values: CDR1 SGHNT, CDR2 YYREEE (reference sequence). The CDR3 consists of 15 residues. The V gene end was trimmed by 5 bases and the J gene end by 8 bases; junction bases not matched to a gene: 10. The CDR3 sequence: CASRLQTGTDSPLHF. Here the CDR3 DNA reads TGTGCCAGCAGACTTCAGACAGGGACGGATTCACCCCTCCACTTT.

The chain uses TRBV6-5 and TRBJ1-1, with TRBD1 matching 10 bases. This CDR3 has 15 amino acids. Trimming cost V 6 bases and J 3 bases; bases outside gene matches: 7. Per germline, CDR1 MNHEY and CDR2 SVGAGI. CDR3 coding DNA: TGTGCCAGCAGCTCAAAGGGACAGGGGTACACTGAAGCTTTCTTT. Residues: CASSSKGQGYTEAFF.

The genes are TRBV6-5 and TRBJ2-1, with D tentatively TRBD2 (5 bases). The CDR3 loop spans 14 amino acids. V dropped 2 bases and J dropped 5 bases, with 10 bases sitting between them. The V gene's germline CDR1 is MNHEY and CDR2 SVGAGI. The CDR3 here is CASSYLLADNEQFF. The CDR3, as DNA: TGTGCCAGCAGTTACCTGCTAGCCGACAATGAGCAGTTCTTC.